This T cell receptor beta chain comes out of a study of CD8 T cells in ankylosing spondylitis. Broader study findings: As reported, disease-linked clones showed significant enrichment in matched ankylosing spondylitis synovial fluid.

This clonotype has at least ten counts. Its antigen is as yet unknown. V was trimmed by 6 bases and J by 4 bases, leaving 13 bases between them. The CDR3 extends over 14 amino acids. Scientists made TCR beta libraries using quantitative 5'-RACE with molecular barcodes. TCRdb reanalysed the 5' RACE reads using MiXCR and keeps one entry per CDR3 protein. The sample has more than 150,000 distinct CDR3 sequences, approximately 13% seen once; the top ten hold roughly 9.6%. The source is a female donor with ankylosing spondylitis or in good health (not recorded which). The rearrangement links TRBV12-3 or TRBV12-4 to TRBJ1-3; D not resolved. Sequenced input: blood, either unsorted or a sorted T cell fraction (not recorded which). The CDR3 is CASSGSIGGNTIYF. As DNA, the CDR3 is TGTGCCAGCAGCGGATCTATCGGAGGAAACACCATATATTTT.